Described below is a single T cell receptor beta chain sequence and its context. Its antigen is currently unknown. The ends were cut back, 4 bases at V and 6 bases at J, with 12 bases in the middle. Germline CDR1 is MNHEY and CDR2 is SVGAGI. This CDR3 has 13 amino acids. These data are taken from a study of radiotherapy plus CTLA-4 blockade in lung cancer. Study-level background: Objective response was observed in about 19% of patients, and disease control in 31%. General observations from the study: It was early blood T cell clone dynamics, with interferon-beta, that reportedly best predicted response. In blood, after radiotherapy plus ipilimumab, tumor-derived TCR clones expanded.

The table came from immunoSEQ multiplex PCR; TCRdb's copy has only in-frame clones and leaves some out. The sample includes roughly 90,000 clones, around 72% of them seen just once. Receiving focal radiation plus CTLA-4 blockade with ipilimumab were patients who had chemo-refractory metastatic non-small-cell lung cancer. This clonotype was obtained from a human donor with non-small cell lung cancer that progressed on radiotherapy plus ipilimumab. The specimen was peripheral blood, collected from a patient treated with radiotherapy plus ipilimumab. This chain connects TRBV6-5 to TRBJ1-1; tentative D call: TRBD1 (5 bases). The CDR3 is CASSLRGSAEAFF. In DNA form, the CDR3 reads TGTGCCAGCAGTTTGAGGGGTTCGGCTGAAGCTTTCTTT.